This T cell receptor (beta chain) appears in the sequencing data of a study of T-cell reconstitution after alpha-beta-depleted transplantation in children. Findings of the study overall: About two months after transplant, alpha-beta T cells reportedly came from several hundred expanded graft clones. Several patients had high TCRbeta diversity at day 60; it came from surviving recipient T cells and thymic progenitors. Hyperexpanded clones declined; after one year, newly produced T cells mostly supplied diversity.

TCRbeta library construction was performed incorporating unique molecular identifiers. TCRdb reprocessed the PCR reads with MiXCR, giving one entry per CDR3 protein. This sample yields around 700,000 distinct CDR3 sequences, of which roughly 14% are seen a single time; about 0.79% belongs to the top ten. About this clonotype: Antigen specificity is unknown.

The sequence came from a girl aged 2 to 10 with congenital amegakaryocytic thrombocytopenia, due to receive a stem cell transplant. Specimen: PBMCs, collected before TCRalphabeta/CD19-depleted stem cell transplant.

The chain's CDR3 is CASRLLGTLDGYTF. The CDR3 DNA reads as TGCGCCAGCAGGCTCCTCGGGACTTTGGATGGCTACACCTTC. This chain links TRBV5-1 with TRBJ1-2; possible D gene TRBD1, 5 bases. V dropped 5 bases and J dropped 6 bases, with 17 bases sitting between them. Germline V gives CDR1 SGHRS, CDR2 YFSETQ. This CDR3 region has 14 residues.